Included here is one TCR beta chain sequence, with context. Its specificity is unknown. Sequencing was performed with immunoSEQ multiplex PCR; in TCRdb, only in-frame clones are kept and a portion is missing. The sample includes 28,000 or so clones, about 77% of them seen just once. The sample is drawn from a study of OX40 agonist ivuxolimab in advanced cancers. Study summary: Clinicians treated patients with ivuxolimab, an agonistic anti-OX40 (CD134) antibody. Among those enrolled, mean age was 60 years (range 23 to 79) and over 70% were male. Partial responses, seen in three patients, involved one hepatocellular carcinoma and two cutaneous melanomas. Findings of the study overall: There was clonal expansion of CD4+ and CD8+ blood T cells by week 6 at 0.1 to 3.0 mg/kg.

Germline CDR1 reads SNHLY; CDR2 reads FYNNEI. The CDR3 runs to 16 residues. V lost 6 bases and J 2 bases, leaving 18 bases between the germline ends. Material: CD4+ or CD8+ T cells sorted from blood, obtained in a trial of the OX40 agonist ivuxolimab. This receptor was obtained from an adult with an advanced solid tumor such as melanoma, head and neck, liver or kidney cancer. V gene TRBV2 combines with J gene TRBJ2-3, with D perhaps given as TRBD1 or TRBD2 (5 bases each). In nucleotides, the CDR3 is TGTGCCAGCAGGGGGGAACGTAGAGGCATCACAGATACGCAGTATTTT. This gives the protein CASRGERRGITDTQYF.